What follows is one T cell receptor (beta chain) and its context. Which antigen it targets is not known. Base-call qualities are not available, and no considerably larger clone is one nucleotide away. TCR cDNA was made using 5'RACE template switching, a step that added a universal primer site and unique molecular identifiers. Priming of cDNA synthesis was performed from both the TCR alpha and TCR beta constant segments. Library amplification involved two PCR steps, and the second step added sample barcodes and sequencing adapters. Libraries were sequenced on Illumina HiSeq 2500 (2x100 bp) or NovaSeq (2x150 bp). In the original analysis: MIGEC was used to demultiplex reads and collapse the reads into UMI consensus sequences, and MiXCR was used for V(D)J alignment. Vaccine-responding clonotypes were identified with edgeR using replicate PBMC samples, with FDR below 0.01 and a log2 fold change above 5 up to day 15 being required. Bulk clonotypes were assigned CD4 or CD8 identity according to which sequenced CD4 or CD8 repertoire held them at higher abundance. TCRdb redid the processing of the public reads, applying fastp at Q25 and MiXCR, and retained in-frame beta chains. Every distinct CDR3 protein forms one entry, paired with its most common genes and DNA. The V and J calls reflect TCRdb's pipeline rather than the authors' work. This sample lists some 500,000 distinct CDR3 sequences; roughly 14% were detected once. The ten largest clonotypes hold 11% to 15% of the sample.

The sample originates from a study of T cells after yellow fever vaccination (dated by TCRdb to the late 2010s). Notes on the research overall: Libraries from fractions with low cell numbers were prepared with the SMART-Seq v4 Ultra Low Input RNA kit. To follow T-cell clones before and after primary and booster YFV17D yellow fever vaccination, bulk TCR alpha and beta repertoires were sequenced over time. Two healthy male donors, one aged 18 to 29 and one aged 30 to 40 years, made up the cohort. Bulk PBMC replicates and cell subsets were isolated from blood drawn at multiple timepoints before and after both primary and secondary immunization.

The treatment or condition label, as the study defines it: live attenuated yellow fever vaccine strain. At every blood-draw timepoint, two biological replicates of bulk PBMCs were collected. A standard Ficoll-Paque protocol was used to isolate PBMCs from peripheral blood. RNA was extracted with TriZol from bulk PBMCs, CD4 and CD8 fractions, and dextramer-positive and dextramer-negative fractions. Summary of the overall study and its limitations: Only a couple of donors were included in the study, so the extent to which the findings can be generalized is limited. The secondary T-cell response was weaker than the primary response but faster, peaking on day 5 instead of day 15. Computational filtering was needed because FACS-sorted repertoires could contain abundant contaminating clonotypes from the bulk population. A small share of clonotypes was detected in both CD4 and CD8 compartments, with the overlap likely arising from convergent recombination. Most clones expanded after primary vaccination (about 95% of CD4 and 88% of CD8) were re-detected after the booster, suggesting that broad memory maintenance occurred.

Trimming at the junction amounts to 6 bases on V and 4 bases on J, and the germline ends lie 17 bases apart. The CDR3, cysteine through phenylalanine, is 15 amino acids long. Solely the CDR3 DNA is kept, with 45 bases framed from the first base. CDR1 is given as MNHEY and CDR2 as SMNVEV, both from the germline V gene (reference sequence). The material was PBMCs, obtained on the day of the yellow fever booster vaccination. The sequence links TRBV27 to TRBJ2-3; TRBD1 is possibly the D segment (5 matching bases). The clonotype was recovered from a young man who received the YFV17D yellow fever vaccine. The CDR3 reads CASRGPGPQPDTQYF. The sequenced DNA: TGTGCCAGCAGGGGGCCGGGCCCACAGCCAGATACGCAGTATTTT.